Reported below is one T cell receptor beta chain. V lost 4 bases and J lost 6, with 8 bases in between. The CDR3 is 12 amino acids. Germline CDR1 SGHRS, CDR2 YFSETQ. In each case, RNA was isolated and then reverse transcribed into cDNA as the sequencing template. Produced via immunoSEQ multiplex PCR; TCRdb's table is partial and in-frame only. This table has about 150,000 clones, 40% to 65% appearing once. This sample was taken from a study of CD8+ T cells in alopecia areata. The clonotype originates from a human donor with alopecia areata. The chain links TRBV5-1 to TRBJ2-1, with D hard to call. The sample consisted of CD8+ T cells sorted from blood, taken at week 0. CDR3 sequence: CASSVQSNEQFF. DNA for the CDR3: TGCGCCAGCAGCGTACAGAGCAATGAGCAGTTCTTC.